This T cell receptor beta chain emerged from a study of blood T cell repertoires in COVID-19. This CDR3 has 16 amino acids. Germline trimming cut 5 bases from V and 3 bases from J; bases unmatched to any gene: 5. Germline V gene data show CDR1 as MGHRA and CDR2 as YSYEKL. TCRdb's copy holds only in-frame clones and misses some; the assay was immunoSEQ multiplex PCR. Among 130,000 or so clones listed, roughly 83% were seen once. This clone was detected once. The receptor comes from a woman aged 70-85 years with COVID-19, enrolled during active disease. The chain links TRBV4-1 to TRBJ2-6, with TRBD1 matching over 9 bases. Material: peripheral blood. The CDR3 DNA follows: TGCGCCAGCAGCGCCAGGACAGGGGTTGGGGCCAACGTCCTGACTTTC. Its translation is CASSARTGVGANVLTF.